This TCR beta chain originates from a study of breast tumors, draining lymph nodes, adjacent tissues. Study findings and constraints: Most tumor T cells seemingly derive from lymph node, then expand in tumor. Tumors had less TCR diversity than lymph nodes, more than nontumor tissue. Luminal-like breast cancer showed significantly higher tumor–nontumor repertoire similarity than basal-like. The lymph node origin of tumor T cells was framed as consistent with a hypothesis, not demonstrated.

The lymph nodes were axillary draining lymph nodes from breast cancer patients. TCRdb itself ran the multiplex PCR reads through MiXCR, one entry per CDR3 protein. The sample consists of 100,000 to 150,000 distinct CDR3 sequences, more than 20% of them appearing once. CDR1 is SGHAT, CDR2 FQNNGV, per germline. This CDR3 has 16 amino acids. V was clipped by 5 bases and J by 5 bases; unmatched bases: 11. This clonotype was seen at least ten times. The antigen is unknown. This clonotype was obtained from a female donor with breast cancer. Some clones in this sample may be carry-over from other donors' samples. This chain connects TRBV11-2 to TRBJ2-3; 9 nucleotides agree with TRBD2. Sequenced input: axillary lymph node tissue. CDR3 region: CASSLGGGRVRDTQYF. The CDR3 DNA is TGTGCCAGCAGCCTAGGTGGCGGGAGGGTTAGAGATACGCAGTATTTT.